This T cell receptor (beta chain) comes out of a study of beta chain features in type 1 diabetes. Study results and limitations: Moderate but significant shortening of TCRB CDR3s was recorded in all four CD4+ subsets from Type 1 diabetes patients.

This CDR3 is 15 amino acids long. CDR1 and CDR2 (germline): SGHRS, YFSETQ. V gave up 4 bases and J gave up 0 bases, with 12 bases separating them. This clone occurred a few times. Its matching antigen is unknown. The study reverse transcribed the entire isolated RNA, so it sequenced expressed TCRB transcripts. Only in-frame clones appear in the TCRdb table, and some are missing; sequencing was by immunoSEQ multiplex PCR. The sample holds 600,000 to 700,000 clones, around an eighth seen once. V gene TRBV5-1 combines with J gene TRBJ2-3; D is ambiguous. Sequenced sample: naive CD4+ T cells from blood. This receptor was taken from a man aged 18-30 years with type 1 diabetes. The CDR3 nucleotides are TGCGCCAGCAGCCGTACCGGAGTTAGCACAGATACGCAGTATTTT. Protein: CASSRTGVSTDTQYF.